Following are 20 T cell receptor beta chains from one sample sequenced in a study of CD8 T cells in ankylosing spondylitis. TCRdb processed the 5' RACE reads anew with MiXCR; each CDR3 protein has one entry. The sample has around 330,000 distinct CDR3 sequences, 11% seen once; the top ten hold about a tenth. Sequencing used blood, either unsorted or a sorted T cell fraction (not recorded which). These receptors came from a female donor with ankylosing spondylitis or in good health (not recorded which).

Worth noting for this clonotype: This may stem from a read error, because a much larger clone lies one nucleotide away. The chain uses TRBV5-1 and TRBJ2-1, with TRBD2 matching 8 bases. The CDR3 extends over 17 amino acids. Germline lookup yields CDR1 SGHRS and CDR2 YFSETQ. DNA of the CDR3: TGCGCCTGCAGCTCTCGGACGGGAGGTAGCGGGAAAAATGAGCAGTTCTTC. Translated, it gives CACSSRTGGSGKNEQFF.

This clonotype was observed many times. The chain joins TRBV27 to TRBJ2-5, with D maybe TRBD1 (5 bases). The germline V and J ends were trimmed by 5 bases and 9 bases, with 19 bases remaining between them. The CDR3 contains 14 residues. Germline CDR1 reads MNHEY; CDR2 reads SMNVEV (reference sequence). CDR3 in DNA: TGTGCCAGCAGTAATCTGGCAGCCCTCAGGGCCCAGTACTTC. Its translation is CASSNLAALRAQYF.

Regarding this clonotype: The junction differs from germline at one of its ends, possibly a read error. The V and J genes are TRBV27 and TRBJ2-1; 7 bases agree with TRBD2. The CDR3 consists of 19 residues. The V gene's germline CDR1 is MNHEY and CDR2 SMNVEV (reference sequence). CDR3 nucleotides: TGTGCCAGCATTACCGGGACTACCAAGAACGGGCCCTCCAGAAATGGGCAGTTCTTC. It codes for CASITGTTKNGPSRNGQFF.

CDR3 coding DNA: TGTGCCAGCAGCTCCAGGGGGGAAGGAAATACGCAGTATTTT. Protein: CASSSRGEGNTQYF. V usage is TRBV7-3 and J usage is TRBJ2-3, with D perhaps TRBD1 (7 bases). Trimming cost V 4 bases and J 7 bases, with 15 bases left between them. This CDR3 comprises 14 residues. Germline V gene data show CDR1 as SGHTA and CDR2 as FQGTGA.

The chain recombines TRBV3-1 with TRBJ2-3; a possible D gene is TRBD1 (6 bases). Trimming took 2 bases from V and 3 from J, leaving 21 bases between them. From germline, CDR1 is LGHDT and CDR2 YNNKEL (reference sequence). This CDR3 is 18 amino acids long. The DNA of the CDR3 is TGTGCCAGCAGCCAATGGGGGCAAGAGTGGGGCTCAACAGATACGCAGTATTTT. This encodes CASSQWGQEWGSTDTQYF.

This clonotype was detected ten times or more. The CDR3 DNA is TGTGCCAGCAGCTATACATCAAGGACAGGCTTCTACGAGCAGTACTTC. It codes for CASSYTSRTGFYEQYF. This chain joins TRBV28 and TRBJ2-7; TRBD1 matches 7 bases. The CDR3 runs to 16 residues. Trimming took 6 bases from V and 3 from J; bases not matched to a gene: 14. CDR1 is MDHEN and CDR2 is SYDVKM in the germline V gene.

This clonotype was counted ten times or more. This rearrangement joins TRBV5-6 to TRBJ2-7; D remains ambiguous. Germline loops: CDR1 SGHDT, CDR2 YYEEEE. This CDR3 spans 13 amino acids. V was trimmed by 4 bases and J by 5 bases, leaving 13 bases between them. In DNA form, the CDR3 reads TGTGCCAGCAGCCCGGAGAGTTCCAACGAGCAGTACTTC. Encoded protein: CASSPESSNEQYF.

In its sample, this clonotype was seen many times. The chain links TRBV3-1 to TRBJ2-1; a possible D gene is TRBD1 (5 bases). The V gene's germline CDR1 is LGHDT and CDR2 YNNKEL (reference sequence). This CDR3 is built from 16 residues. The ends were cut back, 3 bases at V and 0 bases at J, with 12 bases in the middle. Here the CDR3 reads CASSQEQDSSYNEQFF. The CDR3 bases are TGTGCCAGCAGCCAGGAACAGGATAGCTCCTACAATGAGCAGTTCTTC.

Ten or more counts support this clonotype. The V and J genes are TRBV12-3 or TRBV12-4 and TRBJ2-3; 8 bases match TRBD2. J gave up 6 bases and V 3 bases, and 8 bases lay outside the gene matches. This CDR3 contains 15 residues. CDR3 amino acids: CASSFRAGDWDTQYF. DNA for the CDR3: TGTGCCAGCAGTTTCCGAGCGGGAGATTGGGATACGCAGTATTTT.

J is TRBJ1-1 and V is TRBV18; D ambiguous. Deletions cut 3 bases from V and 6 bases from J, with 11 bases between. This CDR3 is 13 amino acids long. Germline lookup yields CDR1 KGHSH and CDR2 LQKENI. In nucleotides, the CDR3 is TGTGCCAGCTCACCGCGGTCGGAGTCTGAAGCTTTCTTT. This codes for CASSPRSESEAFF.

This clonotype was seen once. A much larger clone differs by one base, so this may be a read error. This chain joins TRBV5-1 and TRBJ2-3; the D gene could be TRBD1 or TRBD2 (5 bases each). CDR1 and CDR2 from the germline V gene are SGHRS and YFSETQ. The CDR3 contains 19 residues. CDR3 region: CASSLAASGRPIEADTHYF. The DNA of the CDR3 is TGCGCCAGCAGCTTGGCCGCGTCAGGGAGACCGATTGAAGCAGATACGCATTATTTT.

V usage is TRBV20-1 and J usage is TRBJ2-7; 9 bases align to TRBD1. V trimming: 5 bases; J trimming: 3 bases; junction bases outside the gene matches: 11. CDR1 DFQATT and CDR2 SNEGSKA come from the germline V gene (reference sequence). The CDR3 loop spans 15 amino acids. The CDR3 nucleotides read TGCAGTGCTGAAACCCGGGAGGACAGGGGCTACGAGCAGTACTTC. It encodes CSAETREDRGYEQYF.

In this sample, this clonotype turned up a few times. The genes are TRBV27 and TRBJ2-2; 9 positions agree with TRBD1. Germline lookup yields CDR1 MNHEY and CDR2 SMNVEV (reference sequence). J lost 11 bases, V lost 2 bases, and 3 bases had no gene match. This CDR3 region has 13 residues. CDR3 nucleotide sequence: TGTGCCAGCAGTTTAAGGACAGGGGATGAGCTGTTTTTT. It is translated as CASSLRTGDELFF.

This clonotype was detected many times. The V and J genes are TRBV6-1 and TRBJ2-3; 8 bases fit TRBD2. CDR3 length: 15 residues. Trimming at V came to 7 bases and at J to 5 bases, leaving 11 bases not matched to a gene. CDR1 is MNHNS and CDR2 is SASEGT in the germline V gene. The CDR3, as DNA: TGTGCCAGCACATCTAGGCCGGGGGGGCTAGATACGCAGTATTTT. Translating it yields CASTSRPGGLDTQYF.

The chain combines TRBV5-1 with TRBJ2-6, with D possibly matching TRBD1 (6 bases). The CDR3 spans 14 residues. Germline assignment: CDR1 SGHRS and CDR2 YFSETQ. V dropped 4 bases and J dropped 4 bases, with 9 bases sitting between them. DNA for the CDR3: TGCGCCAGCAGCGCAGGACAGGGGGCCAACGTCCTGACTTTC. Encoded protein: CASSAGQGANVLTF.

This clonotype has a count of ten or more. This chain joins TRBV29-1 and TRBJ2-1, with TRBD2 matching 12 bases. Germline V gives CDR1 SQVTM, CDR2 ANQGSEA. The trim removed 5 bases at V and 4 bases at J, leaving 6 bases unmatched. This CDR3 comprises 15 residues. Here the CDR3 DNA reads TGCAGCGTTCCCGGGCTAGCGGGGGGGTACAATGAGCAGTTCTTC. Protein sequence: CSVPGLAGGYNEQFF.

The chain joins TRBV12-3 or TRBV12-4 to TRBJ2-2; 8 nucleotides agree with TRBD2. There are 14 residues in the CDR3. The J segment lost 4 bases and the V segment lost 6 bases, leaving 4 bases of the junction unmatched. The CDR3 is CASSVAGITGELFF. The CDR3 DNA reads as TGTGCCAGCAGCGTAGCGGGAATCACCGGGGAGCTGTTTTTT.

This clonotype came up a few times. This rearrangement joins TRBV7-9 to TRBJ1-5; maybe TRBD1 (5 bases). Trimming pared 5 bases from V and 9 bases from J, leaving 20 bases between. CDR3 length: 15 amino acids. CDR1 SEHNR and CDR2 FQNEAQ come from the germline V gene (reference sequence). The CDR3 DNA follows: TGTGCCAGCAGCGTAGGGACTGGGCAATTCATGCCCCAGCATTTT. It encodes CASSVGTGQFMPQHF.

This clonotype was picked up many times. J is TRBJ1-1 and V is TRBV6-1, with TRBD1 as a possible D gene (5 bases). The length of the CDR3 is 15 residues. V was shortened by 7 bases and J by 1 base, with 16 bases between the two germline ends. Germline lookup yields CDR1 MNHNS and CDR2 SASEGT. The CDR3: CASTPKGTGNTEAFF. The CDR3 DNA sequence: TGTGCCAGCACCCCCAAAGGGACGGGGAACACTGAAGCTTTCTTT.

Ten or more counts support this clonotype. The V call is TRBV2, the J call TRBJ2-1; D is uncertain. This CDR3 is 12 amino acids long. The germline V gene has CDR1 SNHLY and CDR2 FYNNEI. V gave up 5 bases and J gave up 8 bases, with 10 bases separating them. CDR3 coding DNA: TGTGCCAGCAGTTGGATGGGTGATGAGCAGTTCTTC. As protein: CASSWMGDEQFF.